This T cell receptor (beta chain) was identified during a study of spatial heterogeneity in lung cancer. This clonotype was recorded at least ten times. Antigen: not known. Every TCR cDNA molecule bore its own unique molecular identifier. TCRdb reanalysed the 5' RACE reads using MiXCR and keeps one entry per CDR3 protein. The table records 9,500 to 12,000 distinct CDR3 sequences, roughly a quarter of them present only once. The CDR3 is made up of 15 amino acids. V shed 5 bases and J shed 0 bases, with 13 bases lying between them. Time point reported: sample taken at primary tumor resection. Whole RNA came from tumor, nontumor lung or frozen PBMC and was sequenced without being sorted. 72 TRACERx patients with early, untreated non-small cell lung cancer donated samples. Study findings and constraints: Resection blood, more than follow-up blood, showed ubiquitous expanded tumor TCRs.

This sequence joins TRBV12-3 or TRBV12-4 and TRBJ1-1, with D perhaps matching TRBD1 (5 bases). Sample: PBMCs, taken at surgery. The sequence derives from a female donor with early-stage non-small cell lung cancer. Here the CDR3 reads CASSISETVNTEAFF. The CDR3 DNA is TGTGCCAGCAGTATATCAGAGACAGTGAACACTGAAGCTTTCTTT.